This is a list of T cell receptor beta chains from one sample in a study of PD-L1 blockade in urothelial cancer. Using immunoSEQ multiplex PCR, the repertoire was profiled, and TCRdb retains in-frame clones only, with some absent. This sample has some 41,000 clones, with approximately 90% found just once. The sequences come from PBMCs, collected around atezolizumab (anti-PD-L1) treatment. The source is a woman in her fifties or sixties with urothelial cancer. The CDR3 runs from the conserved cysteine through the conserved F or W. A D gene is named only where the DNA matches it firmly. Rows may omit the clone size; those that give it use once, few, many or a size class.

v_gene	j_gene	abundance	d_gene	CDR3aa	CDR3nt
TRBV6-1	TRBJ2-2	-	-	CASSEWGAGELFF	TGTGCCAGCAGTGAATGGGGGGCCGGGGAGCTGTTTTTT
TRBV7-2	TRBJ2-3	once	TRBD1	CASSPTLGTATDTQYF	TGTGCCAGCAGCCCAACCCTCGGGACAGCCACAGATACGCAGTATTTT
TRBV2	TRBJ2-3	-	TRBD2	CAGFSAGSTDTQYF	TGTGCCGGTTTTTCAGCGGGGAGCACAGATACGCAGTATTTT
TRBV5-6	TRBJ1-3	-	-	CASSLGRELHTIYF	TGTGCCAGCAGCTTGGGCAGGGAATTACACACCATATATTTT
TRBV6-1	TRBJ2-1	-	-	CASSEASSQFF	TGTGCCAGCAGTGAAGCGAGTTCCCAGTTCTTC
TRBV7-6	TRBJ2-7	-	TRBD2	CASSLLGGGSPLEQYF	TGTGCCAGCAGCTTGTTGGGCGGGGGGTCCCCTCTCGAGCAGTACTTC
TRBV5-5	TRBJ1-1	-	-	CASSLDTAEAFF	TGTGCCAGCAGCTTGGATACGGCTGAAGCTTTCTTT
TRBV4-3	TRBJ2-7	-	TRBD1	CASSQDSGQGHEQYF	TGCGCCAGCAGCCAAGATTCGGGACAGGGTCACGAGCAGTACTTC
TRBV28	TRBJ1-2	-	-	CASEAGYGYTF	TGTGCCAGCGAGGCGGGCTATGGCTACACCTTC
TRBV11-2	TRBJ2-7	-	-	CASSFTAGSYEQYF	TGTGCCAGCAGTTTTACCGCAGGATCCTACGAGCAGTACTTC
TRBV10-1	TRBJ2-5	-	TRBD2	CASSESLAGPQETQYF	TGCGCCAGCAGTGAGTCCCTAGCGGGTCCCCAAGAGACCCAGTACTTC
TRBV10-2	TRBJ2-1	-	TRBD2	CASKLRLLAGGDSYNEQFF	TGCGCCAGCAAATTGCGGCTACTAGCGGGAGGTGACTCCTACAATGAGCAGTTCTTC
TRBV28	TRBJ2-2	-	TRBD1	CASKGQGGAGELFF	TGTGCCAGCAAAGGACAGGGGGGCGCCGGGGAGCTGTTTTTT
TRBV10-3	TRBJ2-3	-	-	CAISESYKDTQYF	TGTGCCATCAGTGAGTCCTATAAAGATACGCAGTATTTT
TRBV5-1	TRBJ2-2	-	-	CASSSSTGELFF	TGCGCCAGCAGCTCGAGCACCGGGGAGCTGTTTTTT
TRBV10-3	TRBJ2-7	-	-	CAISGGQPYEQYF	TGTGCCATCAGTGGAGGTCAGCCCTACGAGCAGTACTTC
TRBV6-1	TRBJ1-5	-	TRBD1	CASSEGQGYQPQHF	TGTGCCAGCAGTGAAGGACAGGGGTATCAGCCCCAGCATTTT
TRBV19	TRBJ1-1	-	-	CASSETGNTEAFF	TGTGCCAGTAGTGAGACAGGGAACACTGAAGCTTTCTTT
TRBV29-1	TRBJ2-7	-	TRBD1	CSARKGAGEQYF	TGCAGCGCTCGTAAGGGGGCAGGAGAGCAGTACTTC
TRBV7-2	TRBJ2-3	-	TRBD2	CASSSQRGGTDTQYF	TGTGCCAGCAGCTCCCAGCGGGGGGGTACAGATACGCAGTATTTT
TRBV18	TRBJ1-5	-	-	CASSGGAGIGQPQHF	TGTGCCAGCTCCGGCGGGGCAGGCATAGGTCAGCCCCAGCATTTT
TRBV5-1	TRBJ2-2	-	-	CASSLAGDSQNTGELFF	TGCGCCAGCAGCTTGGCCGGGGACTCTCAGAACACCGGGGAGCTGTTTTTT
TRBV7-3	TRBJ1-1	medium-sized	TRBD1	CASSLTGGNTEAFF	TGTGCCAGCAGCTTGACAGGGGGCAACACTGAAGCTTTCTTT
TRBV27	TRBJ1-1	once	-	CASSLEYRALNTEAFF	TGTGCCAGCAGTTTGGAATACAGAGCTCTGAACACTGAAGCTTTCTTT
TRBV9	TRBJ1-2	-	TRBD1	CASSVGTGHYGYTF	TGTGCCAGCAGCGTTGGGACAGGGCACTATGGCTACACCTTC
TRBV6-4	TRBJ1-1	-	-	CASLRQGSVDTEAFF	TGTGCCAGCCTTCGGCAGGGTTCCGTTGACACTGAAGCTTTCTTT
TRBV7-2	TRBJ2-7	-	-	CASSLGQALYEQYF	TGTGCCAGCAGCTTAGGGCAGGCATTATACGAGCAGTACTTC
TRBV15	TRBJ2-1	-	TRBD2	CATSSLAAPSGGAYNEQFF	TGTGCCACCAGCAGTCTAGCGGCGCCTAGCGGGGGTGCCTACAATGAGCAGTTCTTC
TRBV5-1	TRBJ2-7	-	TRBD2	CASSLGLAGGFYEQYF	TGCGCCAGCAGCTTGGGACTAGCGGGGGGGTTCTACGAGCAGTACTTC
TRBV10-1	TRBJ2-4	-	TRBD1	CASSFDRGLCIQYF	TGCGCCAGCAGTTTTGACAGGGGGCTGTGCATTCAGTACTTC
TRBV6-5	TRBJ2-5	-	TRBD2	CASSYNPSGGRETQYF	TGTGCCAGCAGTTACAATCCTAGCGGGGGCCGAGAGACCCAGTACTTC
TRBV18	TRBJ1-5	-	TRBD1	CASSRDRGRAGEWPQHF	TGTGCCAGCTCAAGGGACAGGGGGCGGGCTGGGGAATGGCCCCAGCATTTT
TRBV7-9	TRBJ2-3	-	TRBD1	CASSLPLGQDLTDTQYF	TGTGCCAGCAGCTTACCATTGGGACAGGACCTCACAGATACGCAGTATTTT
TRBV27	TRBJ2-7	-	-	CASSSPGLTYEQYF	TGTGCCAGCAGTTCTCCGGGACTTACCTACGAGCAGTACTTC
TRBV12-5	TRBJ1-1	-	-	CASGLAGEVEAFF	TGTGCTAGTGGCCTCGCGGGGGAGGTGGAAGCTTTCTTT
TRBV9	TRBJ1-5	once	-	CASSVEGTSNQPQHF	TGTGCCAGCAGCGTGGAGGGTACAAGCAATCAGCCCCAGCATTTT
TRBV7-9	TRBJ1-4	once	TRBD1	CASSRNTGATNEKLFF	TGTGCCAGCAGCCGAAATACAGGGGCAACTAATGAAAAACTGTTTTTT
TRBV18	TRBJ1-5	once	TRBD1	CASSPGQGSQPQHF	TGTGCCAGCTCACCCGGACAGGGAAGCCAGCCCCAGCATTTT
TRBV18	TRBJ1-1	once	TRBD1	CASSPGGTGGTEAFF	TGTGCCAGCTCACCAGGGGGGACAGGGGGGACTGAAGCTTTCTTT
TRBV29-1	TRBJ2-7	-	-	CSVVAVNAYEQYF	TGCAGCGTTGTGGCAGTGAATGCCTACGAGCAGTACTTC
TRBV27	TRBJ1-5	-	TRBD1	CASSLDRVRDEPQHF	TGTGCCAGCAGCCTAGACAGGGTTAGGGATGAGCCCCAGCATTTT
TRBV5-1	TRBJ2-1	-	TRBD2	CASSLPGTSGIYEQFF	TGCGCCAGCAGCTTGCCCGGGACTAGCGGGATCTATGAGCAGTTCTTC
TRBV5-1	TRBJ2-2	-	-	CASSLGAGTGAGGELFF	TGCGCCAGCAGCTTGGGGGCAGGGACTGGTGCAGGCGGGGAGCTGTTTTTT
TRBV6-5	TRBJ1-2	-	-	CASRKANYGYTF	TGTGCCAGCAGAAAAGCAAACTATGGCTACACCTTC
TRBV4-2	TRBJ1-2	-	-	CASSQVSSVGDYTF	TGTGCCAGCAGCCAAGTATCGAGCGTAGGGGACTACACCTTC
TRBV7-2	TRBJ2-3	once	-	CASSQEGGFTDTQYF	TGTGCCAGCAGCCAGGAGGGCGGCTTCACAGATACGCAGTATTTT
TRBV9	TRBJ2-3	-	-	CASSLSDTQYF	TGTGCCAGCTCCCTTTCAGATACGCAGTATTTT